The clone carrying this T cell receptor beta chain was seen ten or more times. As yet, its antigen is unknown. V lost 4 bases, J lost 3 bases, and 1 base stayed unmatched. CDR1 is SQVTM, CDR2 ANQGSEA, per germline. This CDR3 has 12 residues. This entry comes from a study of early T cells in non-severe SARS-CoV-2 infection. Background on the study: Bulk RNA isolated from unsorted whole blood underwent sequencing; chains were not paired.

Study-level results: There was a bias toward anti-spike CD8 responses in VDJdb matching, which missed private and CD4 specificities.

The protocol attached unique molecular identifiers to individual cDNA molecules. TCRdb reanalysed the 5' RACE reads using MiXCR and keeps one entry per CDR3 protein. This table holds more than 50,000 distinct CDR3 sequences, 10% to 15% found once. The sample comprised whole blood. This sequence originates from an adult who was a healthcare worker with PCR-confirmed SARS-CoV-2 infection or an uninfected control (not recorded which). The chain recombines TRBV29-1 with TRBJ2-5, with 8 nucleotides matching TRBD2. The CDR3 sequence is CSVAAGEETQYF. Written as DNA, the CDR3 is TGCAGCGTTGCAGCGGGAGAAGAGACCCAGTACTTC.